This entry describes one T cell receptor (beta chain). These data originate in a study of T cell changes during pregnancy in multiple sclerosis. With 6 bases removed from V and 6 bases from J, the gap between germline ends came to 7 bases. The CDR3 has 11 amino acids. Germline loops: CDR1 LNHDA, CDR2 SQIVND (reference sequence). The assay was immunoSEQ multiplex PCR, and TCRdb's table has in-frame clones only and misses some. The data show 35,000 to 45,000 clones, approximately 89% seen once. The chain joins TRBV19 to TRBJ2-3; D unclear. The receptor comes from a female donor in good health, enrolled as a control in a pregnancy study. The sequencing here drew on CD4+ T cells from peripheral blood mononuclear cells, taken after pregnancy. CDR3 nucleotide sequence: TGTGCCAGTAGAGCTTTGGATACGCAGTATTTT. Translated, it gives CASRALDTQYF.